The sample holds many counts of the clone carrying this T cell receptor (beta chain). The target antigen is unknown. Quantitative 5'-RACE with molecular barcodes generated TCR beta libraries. TCRdb redid the calling of the 5' RACE reads with MiXCR, one entry per CDR3 protein. The repertoire holds over 100,000 distinct CDR3 sequences, with 6.5% to 9% as singletons. The entry originates in a study of CD8 T cells in ankylosing spondylitis. Points from the study as a whole: Disease-linked clones reportedly concentrated significantly in matched ankylosing spondylitis synovial fluid.

The TCR sequence derives from a male donor with ankylosing spondylitis or in good health (not recorded which). The specimen sequenced was blood, either unsorted or a sorted T cell fraction (not recorded which).

The CDR3 loop is CATRGEGTLGDEQFF. The CDR3 DNA reads TGTGCCACCAGGGGTGAGGGAACGCTTGGCGATGAGCAGTTCTTC. The chain combines TRBV24-1 with TRBJ2-1, with D perhaps TRBD2 (5 bases). This CDR3 spans 15 amino acids. The V and J ends lost 7 bases and 8 bases respectively, with 20 bases between them. CDR1 and CDR2 (germline): KGHDR, SFDVKD.